These T cell receptor beta chains were read from a single sample in a study of shared clonotypes between healthy human individuals. Using immunoSEQ multiplex PCR, the repertoire was profiled, and TCRdb retains in-frame clones only, with some absent. The data show around 1,000,000 clones, approximately 77% seen once. The sequenced sample consisted of memory CD4+ T cells from PBMCs. The receptors originated from a man aged 18 to 35 in good health. Some clones in this sample may be carry-over from other donors' samples. The CDR3 runs from the conserved cysteine through the conserved F or W. D genes are given only for firm matches. Rows give clone size only sometimes, using once, few, many, or a class for an expanded clone.

j_call	clone_size	d_call	v_call	cdr3_aa	cdr3_nt
TRBJ1-6	once	NA	TRBV30	CAWRQGPSPLHF	TGTGCCTGGAGGCAGGGACCGTCACCCCTCCACTTT
TRBJ2-1	NA	TRBD2	TRBV29-1	CSAGTSGRGGQFF	TGCAGCGCCGGGACTAGCGGCAGGGGTGGGCAGTTCTTC
TRBJ2-4	NA	TRBD2	TRBV25-1	CASSEQRGGGVNIQYF	TGTGCCAGCAGTGAACAGAGAGGCGGGGGAGTGAACATTCAGTACTTC
TRBJ2-2	NA	TRBD1	TRBV27	CASSLQGTGGTGELFF	TGTGCCAGCAGTTTACAAGGGACAGGGGGCACCGGGGAGCTGTTTTTT
TRBJ2-5	NA	NA	TRBV6-1	CASSEARFAGPQETQYF	TGTGCCAGCAGTGAAGCGCGGTTTGCGGGGCCCCAAGAGACCCAGTACTTC
TRBJ2-5	NA	TRBD1	TRBV4-1	CSSSQDPDRIETQYF	TGCTCCAGCAGCCAAGACCCGGACAGGATAGAGACCCAGTACTTC
TRBJ2-1	NA	TRBD2	TRBV5-4	CASSAGVRDEQFF	TGTGCCAGCAGCGCGGGGGTTCGGGATGAGCAGTTCTTC
TRBJ1-1	NA	TRBD1	TRBV19	CASIRDRQTEAFF	TGTGCCAGTATCCGGGACAGGCAAACTGAAGCTTTCTTT
TRBJ2-1	NA	NA	TRBV7-3	CASSPTGDGGYNEQFF	TGTGCCAGCAGCCCAACAGGGGACGGGGGCTACAATGAGCAGTTCTTC
TRBJ1-1	NA	NA	TRBV15	CATSRDQGVAEAFF	TGTGCCACCAGCAGAGATCAAGGGGTCGCTGAAGCTTTCTTT
TRBJ1-2	NA	NA	TRBV6-1	CASREGQAYGYTF	TGTGCCAGCAGGGAGGGGCAGGCTTATGGCTACACCTTC
TRBJ2-1	NA	NA	TRBV29-1	CSVERTNEQFF	TGCAGCGTTGAAAGGACCAATGAGCAGTTCTTC
TRBJ2-7	NA	TRBD2	TRBV5-1	CASSPGGTSDPYEQYF	TGCGCCAGCAGCCCGGGTGGGACTAGCGACCCCTACGAGCAGTACTTC
TRBJ2-7	NA	TRBD2	TRBV5-8	CASTSRLAGYEQYF	TGTGCCAGCACCAGCAGGCTAGCGGGCTACGAGCAGTACTTC
TRBJ1-5	NA	NA	TRBV30	CAWSVRGFLNQPQHF	TGTGCCTGGAGTGTACGAGGTTTCCTCAATCAGCCCCAGCATTTT
TRBJ1-1	NA	TRBD1	TRBV18	CASSPNRQGLNTEAFF	TGTGCCAGCTCACCCAACAGACAGGGTCTGAACACTGAAGCTTTCTTT
TRBJ2-5	NA	NA	TRBV5-1	CASARDQETQYF	TGCGCCAGCGCTAGAGACCAAGAGACCCAGTACTTC
TRBJ2-5	once	TRBD1	TRBV28	CASSPRTGGGETQYF	TGTGCCAGCAGCCCGAGGACAGGGGGCGGGGAGACCCAGTACTTC
TRBJ2-7	NA	TRBD2	TRBV7-3	CASSASGLSSYEQYF	TGTGCCAGCAGCGCTAGCGGGCTCAGCTCCTACGAGCAGTACTTC
TRBJ2-5	NA	TRBD2	TRBV30	CAWSVLAGVGTQYF	TGTGCCTGGAGTGTACTAGCGGGAGTTGGGACCCAGTACTTC
TRBJ2-5	once	NA	TRBV5-5	CASSLVGTRASVRYF	TGTGCCAGCAGCTTGGTGGGGACTCGGGCTTCGGTCAGGTACTTC
TRBJ1-5	many	TRBD1	TRBV28	CASSRGQGINQPQHF	TGTGCCAGCAGTAGGGGACAGGGAATCAATCAGCCCCAGCATTTT
TRBJ2-3	NA	NA	TRBV4-2	CASSQHSDTQYF	TGTGCCAGCAGCCAACACTCGGATACGCAGTATTTT
TRBJ2-7	NA	NA	TRBV4-1	CASSQAALANSYEQYF	TGCGCCAGCAGCCAAGCAGCCCTAGCGAACTCCTACGAGCAGTACTTC
TRBJ2-2	few	NA	TRBV27	CASSPKGRGGMSAGELFF	TGTGCCAGCAGTCCCAAGGGCCGTGGCGGGATGAGCGCCGGGGAGCTGTTTTTT
TRBJ2-7	NA	TRBD2	TRBV28	CASSFEREGYEQYF	TGTGCCAGCAGTTTCGAGCGGGAGGGTTACGAGCAGTACTTC
TRBJ2-2	NA	TRBD2	TRBV19	CASMGLAGGSGELFF	TGTGCCAGTATGGGACTAGCGGGAGGTTCCGGGGAGCTGTTTTTT
TRBJ1-2	once	TRBD1	TRBV15	CATSRGQGIYNYGYTF	TGTGCCACCAGCCGTGGACAGGGCATCTATAACTATGGCTACACCTTC
TRBJ2-1	NA	TRBD2	TRBV9	CASSVGTRPYEQFF	TGTGCCAGCAGCGTAGGGACTAGACCATATGAGCAGTTCTTC
TRBJ2-2	NA	TRBD2	TRBV5-1	CASSSLTGLAGTGELFF	TGCGCCAGCAGCTCTCTAACGGGACTAGCTGGCACCGGGGAGCTGTTTTTT
TRBJ2-5	NA	NA	TRBV7-9	CASSLSGTKETQYF	TGTGCCAGCAGCTTAAGCGGGACAAAAGAGACCCAGTACTTC
TRBJ2-7	NA	NA	TRBV29-1	CSVGGFDREQYF	TGCAGCGTTGGAGGGTTCGATCGCGAGCAGTACTTC
TRBJ1-2	NA	TRBD1	TRBV28	CASSSGGGGYTF	TGTGCCAGCAGCTCAGGGGGCGGGGGCTACACCTTC
TRBJ2-1	NA	TRBD2	TRBV7-6	CASSKPGLVAGEQFF	TGTGCCAGCAGCAAACCGGGACTAGTGGCGGGGGAGCAGTTCTTC
TRBJ2-7	NA	NA	TRBV28	CASSLAESHEQYF	TGTGCCAGCAGTTTGGCCGAGTCGCACGAGCAGTACTTC
TRBJ2-1	once	NA	TRBV29-1	CSVGLRGEQFF	TGCAGCGTTGGTCTCAGGGGAGAGCAGTTCTTC
TRBJ1-1	NA	NA	TRBV6-5	CASSYGPEAFF	TGTGCCAGCAGTTATGGACCTGAAGCTTTCTTT
TRBJ1-3	NA	NA	TRBV5-1	CASSAGAGNTIYF	TGCGCCAGCAGTGCAGGGGCCGGAAACACCATATATTTT
TRBJ1-2	NA	TRBD1	TRBV5-5	CASSLWTGVYGYTF	TGTGCCAGCAGCTTGTGGACAGGGGTCTATGGCTACACCTTC
TRBJ1-1	NA	NA	TRBV30	CAWSLGRLNTEAFF	TGTGCCTGGAGTCTTGGACGGTTGAACACTGAAGCTTTCTTT
TRBJ2-7	NA	TRBD1	TRBV7-2	CASSSPDRATYEQYF	TGTGCCAGCAGCTCCCCGGACAGGGCAACCTACGAGCAGTACTTC
TRBJ2-3	NA	NA	TRBV30	CAWSVLYPTDTQYF	TGTGCCTGGAGTGTACTGTACCCCACAGATACGCAGTATTTT
TRBJ2-3	NA	TRBD2	TRBV4-1	CASSNGRALTDTQYF	TGCGCCAGCAGCAACGGGAGGGCTTTGACAGATACGCAGTATTTT
TRBJ1-1	NA	NA	TRBV11-2	CASSLGGPKAFF	TGTGCCAGCAGCTTAGGTGGGCCTAAAGCTTTCTTT
TRBJ2-1	NA	TRBD2	TRBV5-4	CAGSLSGIAEQFF	TGTGCCGGCAGCCTGAGCGGGATAGCTGAGCAGTTCTTC
TRBJ2-3	NA	TRBD2	TRBV9	CASSVLGGLAGVDTQYF	TGTGCCAGCAGCGTCCTCGGGGGTCTAGCGGGAGTGGATACGCAGTATTTT
TRBJ1-2	NA	TRBD1	TRBV29-1	CSVEQGAGFYGYTF	TGCAGCGTGGAACAGGGGGCTGGTTTTTATGGCTACACCTTC
TRBJ1-1	NA	NA	TRBV4-2	CASSQDLGQPATEAFF	TGTGCCAGCAGCCAAGATCTTGGCCAGCCGGCGACTGAAGCTTTCTTT
TRBJ2-7	NA	NA	TRBV6-7	CALLDVQEQYF	TGTGCCCTGTTAGATGTTCAGGAGCAGTACTTC
TRBJ1-3	NA	TRBD1	TRBV28	CASSLSGQGSGNTIYF	TGTGCCAGCAGTTTATCCGGACAGGGCTCCGGAAACACCATATATTTT
TRBJ2-7	NA	NA	TRBV28	CASSFPGSTSYEQYF	TGTGCCAGCAGTTTCCCCGGCAGTACCAGCTACGAGCAGTACTTC
TRBJ2-7	NA	TRBD1	TRBV11-3	CASSPSGTGSYEQYF	TGTGCCAGCAGCCCCTCCGGGACAGGCTCCTACGAGCAGTACTTC
TRBJ2-7	few	TRBD2	TRBV4-1	CASSQGRMGLAGEVYEQYF	TGCGCCAGCAGCCAAGGACGGATGGGACTAGCGGGAGAGGTCTACGAGCAGTACTTC